One and the same sample provided the 30 T cell receptor beta chains below, sequenced in a study of spatial heterogeneity in lung cancer. Time point indicated: sample taken at primary tumor resection. TCRdb itself ran the 5' RACE reads through MiXCR, one entry per CDR3 protein. The sample holds some 44,000 distinct CDR3 sequences; roughly 13% are singletons and the top ten take around three fifths. The source was PBMCs, collected at surgery. These receptors were obtained from a male donor with early-stage non-small cell lung cancer.

The rearrangement links TRBV7-9 to TRBJ1-4; TRBD1 aligns across 8 bases. CDR3 length: 12 amino acids. The V and J ends lost 5 bases and 11 bases, in that order; junction bases with no gene match: 4. Germline-derived CDR1 and CDR2 are SEHNR and FQNEAQ (reference sequence). The CDR3 loop is CASSQDRGKLFF. CDR3 sequence (DNA): TGTGCCAGCAGCCAAGACAGGGGTAAACTGTTTTTT.

V gene TRBV6-1 combines with J gene TRBJ1-1, with D hard to call. V was cut by 6 bases and J by 5 bases, with 10 bases left in between. Germline CDR1 reads MNHNS; CDR2 reads SASEGT. The CDR3 runs to 12 residues. The CDR3 here is CASRDTGTEAFF. CDR3 sequence (DNA): TGTGCCAGCAGAGATACCGGGACTGAAGCTTTCTTT.

V usage is TRBV5-6 and J usage is TRBJ2-2; D is tentatively TRBD1 or TRBD2 (5 bases each). Germline values: CDR1 SGHDT, CDR2 YYEEEE. Trimming removed 2 bases at V and 1 base at J, with 9 bases between. CDR3 length equals 15 residues. CDR3: CASSFRDGNTGELFF. CDR3 coding DNA: TGTGCCAGCAGCTTCCGGGACGGGAACACCGGGGAGCTGTTTTTT.

This clonotype showed up many times. The CDR3 DNA reads as TGTGCCAGCAGCCGGGACGGTCAAGAGACCCAGTACTTC. This gives the protein CASSRDGQETQYF. The chain joins TRBV2 to TRBJ2-5, with D perhaps assigned TRBD1 or TRBD2 (5 bases each). Trimming took off 6 bases at V and 2 bases at J, with 10 bases between the two ends. Germline loops: CDR1 SNHLY, CDR2 FYNNEI. There are 13 residues in the CDR3.

The table lists this clonotype with many counts. The rearrangement uses TRBV20-1 and TRBJ2-7; D possibly corresponds to TRBD1 (6 bases). V lost 0 bases and J lost 0, with 9 bases in between. CDR3 size: 14 residues. Germline V gives CDR1 DFQATT, CDR2 SNEGSKA (reference sequence). As DNA, the CDR3 is TGCAGTGCTAGAGATCCAGGGGCCTCCTACGAGCAGTACTTC. It encodes CSARDPGASYEQYF.

The rearrangement links TRBV7-9 to TRBJ2-5; D is possibly TRBD2 (5 bases). The CDR3 loop spans 16 amino acids. CDR1 and CDR2 (germline): SEHNR, FQNEAQ (reference sequence). The V end was cut by 6 bases, the J end by 5 bases, with 22 bases between. CDR3 residues: CASSYPPGGTQETQYF. CDR3 coding DNA: TGTGCCAGCAGTTACCCTCCAGGAGGCACTCAGGAGACCCAGTACTTC.

This clonotype was seen a handful of times. J is TRBJ2-7 and V is TRBV6-2 or TRBV6-3, with D possibly being TRBD1 (6 bases). V lost 5 bases and J 2 bases, leaving 13 bases between the germline ends. Germline values: CDR1 MNHEY, CDR2 SVGEGT. This CDR3 spans 14 amino acids. CDR3: CASSMLSGAYEQYF. The CDR3 DNA sequence: TGTGCCAGCAGTATGCTATCAGGGGCCTACGAGCAGTACTTC.

A note on this clonotype: A read error may account for a junction end that differs from germline. This rearrangement joins TRBV5-1 to TRBJ1-2, with D unclear. Looked up from germline, CDR1 is SGHRS and CDR2 is YFSETQ. The CDR3 is 13 amino acids. The CDR3: CASRLESNYGYTF. The CDR3, as DNA: TGCGCCAGCAGGTTGGAGTCTAACTATGGCTACACCTTC.

V usage is TRBV29-1 and J usage is TRBJ1-1; 8 positions match TRBD1. The CDR3 totals 13 residues. V trimming: 3 bases; J trimming: 5 bases; junction bases outside the gene matches: 5. Germline V gene sequence: CDR1 SQVTM, CDR2 ANQGSEA. The DNA of the CDR3 is TGCAGCGTTGAGGCAGGGGGCCAGACTGAAGCTTTCTTT. Protein product: CSVEAGGQTEAFF.

This clonotype was counted between two and nine times. CDR3 sequence: CASGRPGPGELFF. The CDR3 DNA follows: TGTGCCAGCGGGAGACCTGGCCCCGGGGAGCTGTTTTTT. The chain joins TRBV28 to TRBJ2-2, with a tentative D call TRBD2 (5 bases). From germline, CDR1 is MDHEN and CDR2 SYDVKM. Trimming shortened V by 8 bases and J by 6 bases, and 13 bases separated the two germline ends. The CDR3 is 13 residues long.

The rearrangement uses TRBV18 and TRBJ2-1; D call uncertain. V was clipped by 10 bases and J by 1 base, with 17 bases between them. The CDR3 length is 15 residues. In germline, CDR1 is KGHSH, CDR2 LQKENI. The CDR3 DNA follows: TGTGCCACCCTGCCGCCCGGGTCTTCCTACAATGAGCAGTTCTTC. This gives the protein CATLPPGSSYNEQFF.

This clonotype was found a few times. The chain employs TRBV12-3 or TRBV12-4 and TRBJ2-3; 10 bases are a match to TRBD2. Unmatched junction bases numbered 8, after V lost 3 bases and J lost 5 bases. CDR3 length equals 16 residues. The DNA for the CDR3 is TGTGCCAGCAGTTTGGCCACTAGCGGGGCTGGAGATACGCAGTATTTT. It translates to CASSLATSGAGDTQYF.

The sample holds many counts of this clonotype. One end of the junction varies from germline; a read error may be responsible. The chain has TRBV11-3 and TRBJ2-3; 9 bases align to TRBD2. CDR1 is SGHNT and CDR2 is YENEEA in the germline V gene. This CDR3 is built from 15 residues. CDR3 in DNA: TGTGCCAGCAGCTCCGCCGGGACTAGCAGAGATACGCAGTATTTT. Protein sequence: CASSSAGTSRDTQYF.

Many counts were recorded for this clonotype. The chain has TRBV3-1 and TRBJ2-5; 9 nucleotides line up with TRBD2. V lost 0 bases and J lost 4; bases outside the gene matches: 9. Germline loops: CDR1 LGHDT, CDR2 YNNKEL (reference sequence). This CDR3 comprises 17 residues. CDR3 loop: CASSQDRAGLASETQYF. CDR3 DNA: TGTGCCAGCAGCCAAGATCGCGCGGGACTAGCCTCAGAGACCCAGTACTTC.

This chain joins TRBV11-2 and TRBJ1-1, with TRBD1 identical over 7 bases. The CDR3 is 13 residues long. Unmatched junction bases numbered 6, after V lost 8 bases and J lost 3 bases. Germline V gene lookup returns CDR1 SGHAT and CDR2 FQNNGV. CDR3 coding DNA: TGTGCCAGCTCCAGGGGGGAGGACACTGAAGCTTTCTTT. It translates to CASSRGEDTEAFF.

In its sample, this clonotype was seen a few times. The chain couples TRBV9 to TRBJ2-5; D is perhaps TRBD1 or TRBD2 (5 bases each). V was trimmed by 3 bases and J by 2 bases, leaving 8 bases between them. There are 13 residues in the CDR3. CDR1 SGDLS and CDR2 YYNGEE come from the germline V gene. The CDR3 nucleotides read TGTGCCAGCAGCGAGGGACCTCAAGAGACCCAGTACTTC. Translating it yields CASSEGPQETQYF.

The V and J genes are TRBV7-8 and TRBJ1-1; perhaps TRBD1 as D (5 bases). The ends were cut back, 5 bases at V and 2 bases at J, with 12 bases in the middle. Germline loops: CDR1 SGHVS, CDR2 FQNEAQ. This CDR3 spans 14 amino acids. CDR3 sequence reads: CASSAGRRNTEAFF. The CDR3 nucleotides are TGTGCCAGCAGCGCGGGACGGCGAAACACTGAAGCTTTCTTT. Full variable domain (outside the CDR3, taken from reference TRBV7-8 and TRBJ1-1): GAGVSQSPRYKVAKRGQDVALRCDPISGHVSLFWYQQALGQGPEFLTYFQNEAQLDKSGLPSDRFFAERPEGSVSTLKIQRTQQEDSAVYLCASSAGRRNTEAFFGQGTRLTVV.

This clonotype occurred a few times. This sequence joins TRBV20-1 and TRBJ2-3, with TRBD2 matching 9 bases. The CDR3 totals 16 residues. V was clipped by 5 bases and J by 4 bases; unmatched bases: 13. Germline-derived CDR1 and CDR2 are DFQATT and SNEGSKA (reference sequence). CDR3 in amino acids: CSAPSISGSNPDTQYF. CDR3 bases: TGCAGTGCTCCCTCTATTAGCGGGAGTAACCCAGATACGCAGTATTTT.

The chain has TRBV4-1 and TRBJ2-7; D ambiguous. The CDR3 is 13 amino acids. Germline-derived CDR1 and CDR2 are MGHRA and YSYEKL. Trimming removed 2 bases at V and 3 bases at J, with 8 bases between. The CDR3 DNA follows: TGCGCCAGCAGCCAAAGCTTTATCTACGAGCAGTACTTC. This gives the protein CASSQSFIYEQYF.

In its sample, this clonotype was seen many times. V gene TRBV28 combines with J gene TRBJ2-4; D is perhaps TRBD1 (6 bases). The CDR3 length is 13 residues. The germline V gene encodes CDR1 MDHEN and CDR2 SYDVKM. Trimming took 6 bases from V and 5 from J, leaving 11 bases between them. CDR3: CASRRQAENIQYF. CDR3 nucleotide sequence: TGTGCCAGCAGGCGACAGGCCGAAAACATTCAGTACTTC.

This clonotype has just a few counts. This chain joins TRBV11-2 and TRBJ2-2; D not certain. The CDR3 runs 15 residues. V shed 0 bases and J shed 1 base, with 6 bases lying between them. Per germline, CDR1 SGHAT and CDR2 FQNNGV. The CDR3 protein is CASSLDQGNTGELFF. The CDR3, as DNA: TGTGCCAGCAGCTTAGATCAAGGGAACACCGGGGAGCTGTTTTTT.

The V call is TRBV3-1, the J call TRBJ2-5; TRBD2 matches 12 bases. Germline loops: CDR1 LGHDT, CDR2 YNNKEL (reference sequence). V was pared by 0 bases and J by 0 bases, with 2 bases of the junction left unmatched. The CDR3 loop spans 17 amino acids. The CDR3 sequence: CASSQETSGGYQETQYF. The CDR3, as DNA: TGTGCCAGCAGCCAAGAAACTAGCGGGGGGTACCAAGAGACCCAGTACTTC.

V is TRBV24-1 and J is TRBJ2-1, with 10 bases that match TRBD1. V dropped 12 bases and J dropped 2; count of bases not matched to a gene: 12. Germline CDR1 is KGHDR and CDR2 is SFDVKD. The CDR3 covers 16 residues. The CDR3 DNA reads TGTGCCTCCCCTGACAGGGGGCGAAGAGCCTACAATGAGCAGTTCTTC. This sequence encodes CASPDRGRRAYNEQFF.

This clonotype was detected only a few times. This is likely a read error, given that the CDR3 carries no conserved phenylalanine or tryptophan at its end. The chain carries TRBV29-1 and TRBJ2-1; D remains ambiguous. The V end was cut by 3 bases, the J end by 4 bases, with 4 bases between. CDR1 is SQVTM, CDR2 ANQGSEA, per germline. This CDR3 contains 11 residues. In DNA form, the CDR3 reads TGCAGCGTTGAGACGTACAATGAGCAGTTCTCC. Its translation: CSVETYNEQFS.

This chain connects TRBV27 to TRBJ2-7, with 7 nucleotides matching TRBD1. CDR3 length: 14 residues. V lost 2 bases and J lost 3; bases outside the gene matches: 4. Germline V gene data show CDR1 as MNHEY and CDR2 as SMNVEV (reference sequence). The CDR3 DNA reads as TGTGCCAGCAGTTTAGGGGACAGCTACTACGAGCAGTACTTC. The encoded protein is CASSLGDSYYEQYF.

The chain employs TRBV11-2 and TRBJ2-2; 8 nucleotides align to TRBD2. CDR3 length: 15 amino acids. Trimming cost V 4 bases and J 4 bases; bases outside gene matches: 5. CDR1 SGHAT and CDR2 FQNNGV come from the germline V gene. This chain's CDR3 is CASSSRTSFTGELFF. The DNA of the CDR3 is TGTGCCAGCAGCTCGAGGACTAGCTTCACCGGGGAGCTGTTTTTT.

The chain links TRBV6-5 to TRBJ2-7, with D possibly being TRBD2 (5 bases). V was clipped by 6 bases and J by 2 bases, with 17 bases between them. CDR1 and CDR2 from the germline V gene are MNHEY and SVGAGI. The CDR3 contains 15 residues. The CDR3 loop is CASRGRGSRAYEQYF. Written as DNA, the CDR3 is TGTGCCAGCAGGGGTCGAGGGAGTCGAGCCTACGAGCAGTACTTC.

A few counts support this clonotype. This chain connects TRBV10-3 to TRBJ2-2; D call uncertain. The CDR3 has 15 amino acids. The germline V and J ends were trimmed by 7 bases and 1 base, with 13 bases remaining between them. CDR1 is ENHRY and CDR2 is SYGVKD in the germline V gene. The CDR3 nucleotides are TGTGCCATCATGGATACTACGGTGAACACCGGGGAGCTGTTTTTT. Residues: CAIMDTTVNTGELFF.

The chain recombines TRBV29-1 with TRBJ2-1, with 10 bases lining up with TRBD1. CDR3 size: 12 residues. From germline, CDR1 is SQVTM and CDR2 ANQGSEA. V was pared by 8 bases and J by 6 bases, with 4 bases of the junction left unmatched. The CDR3 sequence is CSTRTGGNEQFF. The CDR3 DNA follows: TGCAGCACGAGGACAGGGGGCAATGAGCAGTTCTTC.

This clonotype was counted only a few times. This rearrangement joins TRBV4-1 to TRBJ1-5; 7 nucleotides align to TRBD1. The V segment lost 5 bases and the J segment 5 bases; nucleotides outside the gene matches: 3. In germline, CDR1 is MGHRA, CDR2 YSYEKL. This CDR3 is 13 amino acids long. The CDR3, as DNA: TGCGCCAGCAGCTCAGACAGGGATCAGCCCCAGCATTTT. Translation gives CASSSDRDQPQHF.